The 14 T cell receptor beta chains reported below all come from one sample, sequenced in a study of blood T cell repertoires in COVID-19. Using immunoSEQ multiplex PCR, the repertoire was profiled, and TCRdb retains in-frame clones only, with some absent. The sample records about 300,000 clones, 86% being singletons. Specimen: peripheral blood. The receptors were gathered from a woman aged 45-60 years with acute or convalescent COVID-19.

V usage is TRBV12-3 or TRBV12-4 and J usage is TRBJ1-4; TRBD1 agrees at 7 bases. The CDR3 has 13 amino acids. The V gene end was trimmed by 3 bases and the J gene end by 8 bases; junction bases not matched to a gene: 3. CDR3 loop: CASSFGRGEKLFF. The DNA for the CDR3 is TGTGCCAGCAGTTTTGGCAGGGGGGAAAAACTGTTTTTT.

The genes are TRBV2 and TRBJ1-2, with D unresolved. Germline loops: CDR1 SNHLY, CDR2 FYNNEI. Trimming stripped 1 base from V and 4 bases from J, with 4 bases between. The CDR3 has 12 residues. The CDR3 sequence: CASSEGSYGYTF. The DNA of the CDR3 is TGTGCCAGCAGTGAAGGCAGCTATGGCTACACCTTC.

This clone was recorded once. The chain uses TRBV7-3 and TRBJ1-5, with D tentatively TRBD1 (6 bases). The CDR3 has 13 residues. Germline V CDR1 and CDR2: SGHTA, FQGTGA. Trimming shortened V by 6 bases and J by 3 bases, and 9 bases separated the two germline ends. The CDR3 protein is CASSRTVNQPQHF. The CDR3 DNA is TGTGCCAGCAGTCGGACAGTCAATCAGCCCCAGCATTTT.

The CDR3 protein is CASSDPQGAPAEAFF. CDR3 sequence (DNA): TGTGCCAGCAGTGACCCGCAGGGGGCTCCCGCTGAAGCTTTCTTT. The rearrangement joins TRBV28 to TRBJ1-1; 8 bases align to TRBD1. The CDR3 is made up of 15 amino acids. The germline CDR1 and CDR2 sequences are MDHEN and SYDVKM. Trimming took 5 bases from V and 6 from J; bases not matched to a gene: 11.

The DNA for the CDR3 is TGTGCCAGCAGCCCGGGGTTTGGCGGGAACGATGAGCAGTTCTTC. As protein: CASSPGFGGNDEQFF. The chain is built from TRBV7-8 and TRBJ2-1, with D possibly being TRBD2 (6 bases). This CDR3 contains 15 residues. Trimming removed 5 bases from V and 8 bases from J, with 19 bases in between. Germline loops: CDR1 SGHVS, CDR2 FQNEAQ.

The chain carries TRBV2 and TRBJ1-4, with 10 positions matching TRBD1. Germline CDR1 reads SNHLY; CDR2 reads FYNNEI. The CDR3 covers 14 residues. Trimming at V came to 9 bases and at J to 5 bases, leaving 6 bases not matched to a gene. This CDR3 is CASRKGQGNEKLFF. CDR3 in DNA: TGTGCCAGTAGAAAGGGACAGGGGAATGAAAAACTGTTTTTT.

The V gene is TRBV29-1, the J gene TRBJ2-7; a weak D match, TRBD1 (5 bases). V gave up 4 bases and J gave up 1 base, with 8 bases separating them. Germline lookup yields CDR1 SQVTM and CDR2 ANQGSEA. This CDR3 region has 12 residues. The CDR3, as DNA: TGCAGCGTTGGGCAGGGTTCCTACGAGCAGTACTTC. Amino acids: CSVGQGSYEQYF.

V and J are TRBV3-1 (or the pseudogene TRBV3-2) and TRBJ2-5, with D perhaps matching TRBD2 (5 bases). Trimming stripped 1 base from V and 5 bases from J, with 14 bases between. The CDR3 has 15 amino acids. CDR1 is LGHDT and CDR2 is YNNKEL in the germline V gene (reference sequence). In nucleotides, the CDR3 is TGTGCCAGCAGCCAAGGGTCGAGTCCGGGGGAGACCCAGTACTTC. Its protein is CASSQGSSPGETQYF.

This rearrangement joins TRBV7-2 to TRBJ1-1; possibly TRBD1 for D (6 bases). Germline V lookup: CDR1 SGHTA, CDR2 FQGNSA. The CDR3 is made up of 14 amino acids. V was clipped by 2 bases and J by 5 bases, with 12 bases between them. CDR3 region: CASSLTSQGTEAFF. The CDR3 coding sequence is TGTGCCAGCAGCTTAACCAGTCAGGGGACTGAAGCTTTCTTT.

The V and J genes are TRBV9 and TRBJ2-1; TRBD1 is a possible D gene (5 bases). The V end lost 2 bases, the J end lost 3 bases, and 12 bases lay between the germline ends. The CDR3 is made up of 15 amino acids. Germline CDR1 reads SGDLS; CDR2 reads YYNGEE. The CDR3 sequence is CASSVGLTYYNEQFF. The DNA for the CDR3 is TGTGCCAGCAGCGTGGGGCTAACCTACTACAATGAGCAGTTCTTC. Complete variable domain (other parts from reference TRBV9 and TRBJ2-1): DSGVTQTPKHLITATGQRVTLRCSPRSGDLSVYWYQQSLDQGLQFLIQYYNGEERAKGNILERFSAQQFPDLHSELNLSSLELGDSALYFCASSVGLTYYNEQFFGPGTRLTVL.

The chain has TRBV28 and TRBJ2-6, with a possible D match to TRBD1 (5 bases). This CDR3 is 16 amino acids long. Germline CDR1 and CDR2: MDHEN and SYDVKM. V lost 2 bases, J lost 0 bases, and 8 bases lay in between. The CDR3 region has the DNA TGTGCCAGCAGTTTAAGACAGTTCTCTGGGGCCAACGTCCTGACTTTC. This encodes CASSLRQFSGANVLTF. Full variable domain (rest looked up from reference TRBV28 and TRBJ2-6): DVKVTQSSRYLVKRTGEKVFLECVQDMDHENMFWYRQDPGLGLRLIYFSYDVKMKEKGDIPEGYSVSREKKERFSLILESASTNQTSMYLCASSLRQFSGANVLTFGAGSRLTVL.

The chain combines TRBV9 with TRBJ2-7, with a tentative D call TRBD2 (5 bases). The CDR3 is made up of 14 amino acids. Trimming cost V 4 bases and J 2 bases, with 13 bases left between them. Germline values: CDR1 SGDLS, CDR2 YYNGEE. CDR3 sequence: CASSFAGPPYEQYF. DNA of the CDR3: TGTGCCAGCAGCTTCGCGGGTCCTCCCTACGAGCAGTACTTC. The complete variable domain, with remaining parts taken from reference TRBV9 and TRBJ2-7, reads DSGVTQTPKHLITATGQRVTLRCSPRSGDLSVYWYQQSLDQGLQFLIQYYNGEERAKGNILERFSAQQFPDLHSELNLSSLELGDSALYFCASSFAGPPYEQYFGPGTRLTVT.

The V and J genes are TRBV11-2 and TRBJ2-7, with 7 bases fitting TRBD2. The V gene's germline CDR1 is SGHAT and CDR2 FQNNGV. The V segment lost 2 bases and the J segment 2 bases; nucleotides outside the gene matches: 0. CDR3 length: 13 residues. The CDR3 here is CASSLLAAYEQYF. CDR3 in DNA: TGTGCCAGCAGCTTACTAGCGGCCTACGAGCAGTACTTC.

The CDR3 nucleotides are TGCAGCGTCACTCAGGGGAACACTGAAGCTTTCTTT. Translation: CSVTQGNTEAFF. The genes are TRBV29-1 and TRBJ1-1; perhaps TRBD1 as D (5 bases). Per germline, CDR1 SQVTM and CDR2 ANQGSEA. The CDR3 has 12 residues. Trimming left V 6 bases short and J 1 base short, with 9 bases between.